This T cell receptor beta chain was captured by sequencing in a study of cytomegalovirus exposure and HLA in healthy donors. PCR primers comprised 60 Vbeta and 13 Jbeta primers. TCRdb's table, derived via immunoSEQ multiplex PCR, lists solely in-frame clones and lacks some. The repertoire holds around 190,000 clones, with 65% to 85% as singletons. General observations from the study: HLA allele associations emerged for roughly 17,000 TCR beta sequences in a later analysis, at 0.05 false discovery rate. Versus the roughly 700-donor mean, an Asian-associated ancestry cluster reportedly showed fewer N-insertions in a later analysis. Across donors, sequencing depth was assumed by presence/absence analyses to be roughly uniform. Researchers catalogued 150 or so TCR beta chains as cytomegalovirus-associated.

From germline, CDR1 is MNHNS and CDR2 SASEGT. This CDR3 contains 14 residues. Deletions cut 9 bases from V and 1 base from J, with 15 bases between. This clone came up once. Its antigen is not identified. The sequence was collected from a female donor in good health and CMV-seronegative. Source material: PBMCs. The rearrangement links TRBV6-1 to TRBJ2-5; TRBD1 might be the D (6 bases). CDR3 nucleotides: TGTGCCAGTAAACTGGACAGCCCCCAAGAGACCCAGTACTTC. Translating gives CASKLDSPQETQYF.